The 24 T cell receptor beta chains in this list originate from one sample, sequenced in a study of T cell responses to AZD1222 COVID-19 vaccine (dated by TCRdb to about 2021). Sample time point, as interpreted from the label and publication: baseline before first vaccination. The library was obtained by the immunoSEQ multiplex PCR assay. Held by TCRdb, this immuneACCESS table contains in-frame sequences only and omits some clones. Under half of the omission traces to an unresolved V gene where checked; the cause of the rest is unknown. The sample table records over 120,000 clones; just under 95% of these occur just once. The ten largest make up 4% to 5.5% of the sample. Sequencing used peripheral blood, obtained on day 0 of AZD1222 vaccination. These receptors were collected from an adult in good health.

The chain couples TRBV6-1 to TRBJ1-6; TRBD1 aligns across 7 bases. CDR1 and CDR2 (germline): MNHNS, SASEGT. This CDR3 region has 15 residues. Losses at the gene ends were 1 base for V and 8 bases for J; bases not matched to a gene: 5. CDR3 DNA sequence: TGTGCCAGCAGTGAAGGAGGGGGCGCAGATTCACCCCTCCACTTT. It yields the protein CASSEGGGADSPLHF.

A few counts support this clone. In the same sample, other DNA sequences code for this CDR3. The V and J genes are TRBV12-3 or TRBV12-4 and TRBJ1-3, with D unclear. This CDR3 contains 13 residues. The V end lost 1 base, the J end lost 0 bases, and 1 base lay between the germline ends. The CDR3 loop is CASSLGSGNTIYF. In DNA, the CDR3 is TGTGCCAGCAGTTTAGGCTCTGGAAACACCATATATTTT.

This chain uses TRBV19 with TRBJ2-1; D not certain. V lost 8 bases, J lost 8 bases, and 19 bases lay in between. The CDR3 has 14 residues. The germline V gene has CDR1 LNHDA and CDR2 SQIVND (reference sequence). In DNA form, the CDR3 reads TGTGCCAGTGGACCCTACTCCAGTTTACATGAGCAGTTCTTC. This translates into CASGPYSSLHEQFF.

This sequence joins TRBV19 and TRBJ1-2; D ambiguous. CDR3 size: 13 residues. V dropped 5 bases and J dropped 5 bases, with 12 bases sitting between them. Germline V gene sequence: CDR1 LNHDA, CDR2 SQIVND (reference sequence). The CDR3 here is CASSPRTGYGYTF. The CDR3 nucleotides are TGTGCCAGTAGTCCCAGGACGGGATATGGCTACACCTTC.

This clone has only one observation. V usage is TRBV2 and J usage is TRBJ2-3, with TRBD1 as a possible D gene (7 bases). Trimming took off 7 bases at V and 1 base at J, with 15 bases between the two ends. Looked up from germline, CDR1 is SNHLY and CDR2 is FYNNEI. The CDR3 is made up of 15 amino acids. This chain's CDR3 is CASTHGGGGTDTQYF. The CDR3 coding sequence is TGTGCCAGCACTCACGGAGGGGGCGGCACAGATACGCAGTATTTT. Full variable domain (missing parts from reference TRBV2 and TRBJ2-3): EPEVTQTPSHQVTQMGQEVILRCVPISNHLYFYWYRQILGQKVEFLVSFYNNEISEKSEIFDDQFSVERPDGSNFTLKIRSTKLEDSAMYFCASTHGGGGTDTQYFGPGTRLTVL.

This rearrangement joins TRBV27 to TRBJ2-7; TRBD1 aligns across 7 bases. V lost 5 bases to trimming and J lost 4 bases; unmatched junction nucleotides: 8. This CDR3 spans 14 amino acids. CDR1 is MNHEY, CDR2 SMNVEV, per germline (reference sequence). CDR3 residues: CASSPQAGGYEQYF. Here the CDR3 DNA reads TGTGCCAGCAGTCCCCAGGCAGGGGGTTACGAGCAGTACTTC.

The gene calls are TRBV7-9 and TRBJ2-3; D remains ambiguous. The germline CDR1 and CDR2 sequences are SEHNR and FQNEAQ (reference sequence). The CDR3 runs 14 residues. V gave up 1 base and J gave up 4 bases, with 9 bases separating them. CDR3 DNA sequence: TGTGCCAGCAGCTTAGACCGGTTAGCAGATACGCAGTATTTT. It specifies CASSLDRLADTQYF.

The CDR3 loop reads CASSEQGRGGELFF. DNA for the CDR3: TGTGCCAGTAGTGAACAGGGCAGAGGCGGGGAGCTGTTTTTT. This chain links TRBV19 with TRBJ2-2; tentative D call: TRBD1 (6 bases). V shed 5 bases and J shed 7 bases, with 14 bases lying between them. Germline assignment: CDR1 LNHDA and CDR2 SQIVND (reference sequence). The CDR3 loop spans 14 amino acids.

This clone appeared once. CDR3 amino acids: CASSLVSGGYMNTEAFF. Written as DNA, the CDR3 is TGTGCCAGCAGCTTAGTATCAGGGGGGTACATGAACACTGAAGCTTTCTTT. This sequence joins TRBV7-8 and TRBJ1-1, with 7 bases matching TRBD1. Germline V gene sequence: CDR1 SGHVS, CDR2 FQNEAQ. This CDR3 region has 17 residues. The ends lost 1 base at V and 0 bases at J; junction bases unmatched: 8.

This rearrangement joins TRBV6-8 to TRBJ1-5; 7 positions match TRBD1. V shed 2 bases and J 0 bases; nucleotides not matched to a gene: 7. Looked up from germline, CDR1 is MNHGY and CDR2 is SAAAGT. This CDR3 has 17 amino acids. CDR3 in DNA: TGTGCCAGCAGTTACCCTGTCGACAGGGATAGCAATCAGCCCCAGCATTTT. Encoded protein: CASSYPVDRDSNQPQHF.

This chain uses TRBV6-5 with TRBJ1-1; 9 bases align to TRBD1. J was trimmed by 4 bases and V by 5 bases; bases with no gene match: 8. CDR3 size: 15 residues. Germline assignment: CDR1 MNHEY and CDR2 SVGAGI. In DNA form, the CDR3 reads TGTGCCAGCAGTAGCAAAGACAGGGGGAGCACTGAAGCTTTCTTT. Translation gives CASSSKDRGSTEAFF.

The genes are TRBV5-4 and TRBJ2-1, with D tentatively TRBD1 (5 bases). CDR1 and CDR2 (germline): SGHNT, YYREEE (reference sequence). Trimming took off 1 base at V and 9 bases at J, with 17 bases between the two ends. This CDR3 has 15 amino acids. Here the CDR3 DNA reads TGTGCCAGCAGCTTGCCCCAGGGCGAGTTGTCTGAGCAGTTCTTC. The encoded protein is CASSLPQGELSEQFF. Together with reference TRBV5-4 and TRBJ2-1, the CDR3 gives the full variable domain: ETGVTQSPTHLIKTRGQQVTLRCSSQSGHNTVSWYQQALGQGPQFIFQYYREEENGRGNFPPRFSGLQFPNYSSELNVNALELDDSALYLCASSLPQGELSEQFFGPGTRLTVL.

The gene calls are TRBV7-9 and TRBJ2-1, with TRBD2 identical over 11 bases. The CDR3 runs 15 residues. Germline V CDR1 and CDR2: SEHNR, FQNEAQ (reference sequence). V gave up 1 base and J gave up 8 bases; unmatched junction bases: 4. The CDR3 reads CASSLEASGGYEQFF. The CDR3 DNA is TGTGCCAGCAGCTTAGAGGCTAGCGGGGGGTATGAGCAGTTCTTC.

The chain has TRBV15 and TRBJ1-6; 7 bases agree with TRBD1. V dropped 0 bases and J dropped 7; count of bases not matched to a gene: 3. CDR1 is LNHNV, CDR2 YYDKDF, per germline (reference sequence). There are 15 residues in the CDR3. CDR3 in DNA: TGTGCCACCAGCAGAGATGGGACAGACAATTCACCCCTCCACTTT. Residues: CATSRDGTDNSPLHF.

This chain links TRBV11-2 with TRBJ1-3; D may be TRBD1 (5 bases). Trimming cost V 0 bases and J 8 bases, with 14 bases left between them. The germline gives CDR1 SGHAT, CDR2 FQNNGV. The length of the CDR3 is 15 residues. CDR3 region: CASSLDFTSGDTIYF. In DNA form, the CDR3 reads TGTGCCAGCAGCTTAGACTTTACTTCGGGGGACACCATATATTTT.

The rearrangement links TRBV6-6 to TRBJ1-3, with D perhaps TRBD1 (5 bases). V dropped 5 bases and J dropped 3 bases, with 20 bases sitting between them. There are 17 residues in the CDR3. Germline CDR1 reads MNHNY; CDR2 reads SVGAGI (reference sequence). The CDR3 reads CASSGSSSRASGNTIYF. The CDR3 region has the DNA TGTGCCAGCAGTGGATCCAGCAGCAGGGCCAGTGGAAACACCATATATTTT.

The V call is TRBV6-1, the J call TRBJ1-2; TRBD1 aligns across 7 bases. V shed 2 bases, J shed 4 bases, and the junction held 7 bases outside the gene matches. The germline V gene encodes CDR1 MNHNS and CDR2 SASEGT. This CDR3 is built from 15 residues. The CDR3 spells CASSELDRDGYGYTF. CDR3 DNA: TGTGCCAGCAGTGAACTAGACAGGGATGGCTATGGCTACACCTTC.

This clone appeared a single time. The chain links TRBV6-5 to TRBJ2-7, with 8 bases fitting TRBD1. V lost 6 bases, J lost 3 bases, and 1 base stayed unmatched. This CDR3 is 12 amino acids long. In germline, CDR1 is MNHEY, CDR2 SVGAGI. CDR3 coding DNA: TGTGCCAGCAGACAGGGGGACTACGAGCAGTACTTC. Protein sequence: CASRQGDYEQYF.

The rearrangement joins TRBV28 to TRBJ1-3; D is ambiguous. The CDR3 runs to 15 residues. V was clipped by 6 bases and J by 3 bases, with 15 bases between them. CDR1 is MDHEN and CDR2 is SYDVKM in the germline V gene. The CDR3 is CASRPLLGGGNTIYF. The CDR3 DNA reads as TGTGCCAGCAGACCTCTTCTGGGTGGTGGAAACACCATATATTTT.

The chain links TRBV4-2 to TRBJ1-4; 8 nucleotides line up with TRBD1. Germline CDR1 and CDR2: LGHNA and YNFKEQ. The CDR3 extends over 16 amino acids. The V and J ends lost 1 base and 3 bases, in that order; junction bases with no gene match: 4. CDR3 nucleotide sequence: TGTGCCAGCAGCCAAGTCGCGGGACAGGCTAATGAAAAACTGTTTTTT. Protein sequence: CASSQVAGQANEKLFF.

This chain uses TRBV18 with TRBJ1-2; a possible D gene is TRBD1 (6 bases). The CDR3 totals 13 residues. In germline, CDR1 is KGHSH, CDR2 LQKENI. V shed 3 bases and J shed 6 bases, with 11 bases lying between them. The CDR3 region has the DNA TGTGCCAGCTCACCGACCCCAGGGGATGGCTACACCTTC. Its translation: CASSPTPGDGYTF.

The chain combines TRBV24-1 with TRBJ2-3, with D tentatively TRBD2 (5 bases). Germline V CDR1 and CDR2: KGHDR, SFDVKD. The V gene lost 5 bases and the J gene lost 3 bases, with 11 bases spanning the gap. The CDR3 runs 14 residues. CDR3 loop: CATSGTGPTDTQYF. The CDR3 bases are TGTGCCACCAGTGGGACTGGTCCTACAGATACGCAGTATTTT.

Here the CDR3 DNA reads TGTGCCAGCACCCGGGACAGGGCGCTCTCTGGAAACACCATATATTTT. This translates into CASTRDRALSGNTIYF. This chain links TRBV2 with TRBJ1-3, with 9 nucleotides matching TRBD1. CDR1 SNHLY and CDR2 FYNNEI come from the germline V gene. Trimming took 7 bases from V and 0 from J; bases not matched to a gene: 7. This CDR3 comprises 16 residues.

This chain links TRBV3-1 (or the pseudogene TRBV3-2) with TRBJ1-1, with D uncertain. V lost 6 bases and J 1 base, leaving 9 bases between the germline ends. Germline values: CDR1 LGHDT, CDR2 YNNKEL (reference sequence). The CDR3 consists of 13 residues. The CDR3 reads CASRARQNTEAFF. The CDR3 nucleotides read TGTGCCAGCAGGGCTAGACAGAACACTGAAGCTTTCTTT.